This entry lists 8 T cell receptor beta chains sequenced from one sample in a study of chemoradiotherapy in HPV16-positive cancers. The assay was immunoSEQ multiplex PCR, and TCRdb's table has in-frame clones only and misses some. The sample has 1,000 to 1,500 clones, more than 75% seen once. This material consisted of tumor tissue, taken from a patient who underwent chemoradiotherapy. The receptor source for this set is a human donor with HPV-associated anogenital cancer.

The genes are TRBV30 and TRBJ1-2, with 8 bases identical to TRBD1. CDR3 size: 18 residues. Per germline, CDR1 GTSNPN and CDR2 SVGIG (reference sequence). J gave up 1 base and V 3 bases, and 16 bases lay outside the gene matches. CDR3 nucleotides: TGTGCCTGGAGGGGTAGAGGACAGGGCCCGTACGTTAACTATGGCTACACCTTC. Encoded protein: CAWRGRGQGPYVNYGYTF.

The count of this clone is one. This chain uses TRBV7-9 with TRBJ1-1; TRBD1 might be the D (6 bases). Germline V lookup: CDR1 SEHNR, CDR2 FQNEAQ (reference sequence). CDR3 size: 15 residues. Between the trimmed V and J ends, which lost 5 bases and 3 bases, there was a span of 16 bases. The CDR3 loop reads CASSGRRGGDTEAFF. The CDR3 DNA sequence: TGTGCCAGCAGCGGACGCAGGGGAGGGGACACTGAAGCTTTCTTT.

The genes are TRBV6-1 and TRBJ2-1, with a possible D match to TRBD1 (5 bases). Germline V gives CDR1 MNHNS, CDR2 SASEGT. V lost 1 base, J lost 3 bases, and 10 bases lay in between. The CDR3 runs 15 residues. CDR3 sequence (DNA): TGTGCCAGCAGTGAAGATGCAGGGTTCTACAATGAGCAGTTCTTC. Amino acid sequence: CASSEDAGFYNEQFF.

The gene calls are TRBV7-2 and TRBJ2-7; D call uncertain. V was cut by 5 bases and J by 5 bases, with 16 bases left in between. CDR3 length: 14 amino acids. Germline CDR1 SGHTA, CDR2 FQGNSA. This chain's CDR3 is CASSPPPALHEQYF. DNA of the CDR3: TGTGCCAGCAGCCCCCCCCCAGCTTTGCACGAGCAGTACTTC.

The J gene is TRBJ1-1, the V gene TRBV5-1; D is possibly TRBD1 (6 bases). Germline assignment: CDR1 SGHRS and CDR2 YFSETQ. This CDR3 has 14 residues. V lost 4 bases to trimming and J lost 0 bases, with 10 bases between them. This CDR3 reads CASSPDSVNTEAFF. In DNA, the CDR3 is TGCGCCAGCAGCCCGGACAGTGTGAACACTGAAGCTTTCTTT. Complete variable domain (other parts from reference TRBV5-1 and TRBJ1-1): KAGVTQTPRYLIKTRGQQVTLSCSPISGHRSVSWYQQTPGQGLQFLFEYFSETQRNKGNFPGRFSGRQFSNSRSEMNVSTLELGDSALYLCASSPDSVNTEAFFGQGTRLTVV.

This chain uses TRBV6-5 with TRBJ2-1; D is ambiguous. CDR1 is MNHEY and CDR2 is SVGAGI in the germline V gene. The CDR3 sequence is 15 residues long. The V end was cut by 0 bases, the J end by 7 bases, with 13 bases between. The CDR3 bases are TGTGCCAGCAGTTACTCGTGGTCGAGTAGTAATGAGCAGTTCTTC. Translating it yields CASSYSWSSSNEQFF.

The CDR3: CASSRGADDEKLFF. The CDR3 nucleotides read TGTGCCAGCAGTAGGGGCGCCGACGATGAAAAACTGTTTTTT. This chain connects TRBV6-1 to TRBJ1-4, with D tentatively TRBD1 (5 bases). Trimming pared 5 bases from V and 6 bases from J, leaving 13 bases between. CDR3 length: 14 amino acids. Germline CDR1 is MNHNS and CDR2 is SASEGT.

This sequence joins TRBV7-9 and TRBJ1-2; TRBD1 matches at 7 bases. Germline V gives CDR1 SEHNR, CDR2 FQNEAQ (reference sequence). Trimming took 5 bases from V and 6 from J; bases not matched to a gene: 9. CDR3 size: 14 residues. The CDR3 bases are TGTGCCAGCAGCCACATGGGACAGTTCGATGGCTACACCTTC. The encoded protein is CASSHMGQFDGYTF.